These T cell receptor beta chains were read from a single sample in a study of neurological immune-mediated disorders. From the 5' RACE reads, TCRdb called clonotypes with MiXCR, one entry per CDR3 protein. Of about 71,000 distinct CDR3 sequences in the sample, roughly an eighth are singletons; the top ten hold 4.6%. Sequencing was done on a sample of PBMCs. These receptors all come from a female donor with HTLV-1-associated myelopathy (HAM/TSP). The CDR3 runs from the conserved cysteine through the conserved F or W. The order of the fields is CDR3 protein, CDR3 DNA, clone size, D gene, V gene, J gene. A D gene is named only where the DNA matches it firmly. Clone size is not always given. Where it is, it says once, few, many or a class for expanded clones.

CSALGGGGSTEAFF	TGCAGTGCGTTGGGTGGGGGTGGGAGTACTGAAGCTTTCTTT	many	-	TRBV20-1	TRBJ1-1
CAISGTGDADTQYF	TGTGCCATCAGTGGGACAGGGGACGCAGATACGCAGTATTTT	many	TRBD1	TRBV10-3	TRBJ2-3
CSQESLGSYEQYF	TGCAGTCAAGAATCCTTAGGGTCCTACGAGCAGTACTTC	many	-	TRBV20-1	TRBJ2-7
CSARDPRNYGYTF	TGCAGTGCTAGAGATCCACGGAACTATGGCTACACCTTC	many	-	TRBV20-1	TRBJ1-2
CAITGDSSYGYTF	TGTGCCATCACCGGAGACAGCTCCTATGGCTACACCTTC	many	-	TRBV10-3	TRBJ1-2
CASSSGLAGSTDTQYF	TGTGCCAGCAGTTCCGGACTAGCGGGGAGCACAGATACGCAGTATTTT	many	TRBD2	TRBV28	TRBJ2-3
CASSLLTEETQYF	TGCGCCAGCAGCTTGTTGACAGAAGAGACCCAGTACTTC	many	-	TRBV5-1	TRBJ2-5
CASSLDRGGNEQFF	TGTGCCAGCAGCCTAGACAGGGGTGGCAATGAGCAGTTCTTC	many	TRBD1	TRBV12-3/TRBV12-4	TRBJ2-1
CASQLARRDEKLFF	TGCGCCAGCCAGCTCGCAAGGAGGGACGAAAAACTGTTTTTT	many	-	TRBV5-1	TRBJ1-4
CASSQDAYAGGRTEAFF	TGTGCCAGCAGCCAAGATGCGTATGCGGGGGGCCGCACTGAAGCTTTCTTT	few	-	TRBV4-2	TRBJ1-1
CASSLEGPSVRGYNEQFF	TGTGCCAGCAGCTTGGAGGGTCCTAGCGTGAGGGGGTACAATGAGCAGTTCTTC	-	-	TRBV5-4	TRBJ2-1
CSAPIVLTGARHRTQYF	TGCAGTGCGCCAATAGTCCTAACAGGGGCACGGCATCGTACGCAGTATTTT	many	TRBD1	TRBV20-1	TRBJ2-3
CASSLKRGDTDTQYF	TGTGCCAGCAGCTTAAAGCGGGGGGACACAGATACGCAGTATTTT	many	TRBD2	TRBV7-9	TRBJ2-3
CASSFRVWGIWDEQYF	TGCGCCAGCAGCTTCCGGGTGTGGGGCATCTGGGACGAGCAGTACTTC	-	-	TRBV5-1	TRBJ2-7
CASSRTGKNTGELFF	TGTGCCAGCAGCAGGACAGGAAAAAACACCGGGGAGCTGTTTTTT	-	TRBD1	TRBV7-7	TRBJ2-2
CASSQDRSGGIEQFF	TGTGCCAGCAGCCAAGACCGCAGCGGGGGCATTGAGCAGTTCTTC	few	TRBD2	TRBV3-1	TRBJ2-1
CASSPQQGANYGYTF	TGTGCCAGCAGTCCGCAACAGGGGGCAAACTATGGCTACACCTTC	many	TRBD1	TRBV6-5	TRBJ1-2
CASSQADTATNEKLFF	TGCGCCAGCAGCCAAGCGGACACTGCAACTAATGAAAAACTGTTTTTT	many	-	TRBV4-1	TRBJ1-4
CASRTGGYEQYF	TGTGCCAGCAGAACAGGGGGCTACGAGCAGTACTTC	many	TRBD1	TRBV12-3/TRBV12-4	TRBJ2-7
CSAGEGLTYNEQFF	TGCAGCGCCGGAGAAGGGCTTACCTACAATGAGCAGTTCTTC	many	-	TRBV29-1	TRBJ2-1
CASSLGDYEQYF	TGTGCCAGCAGCTTAGGGGACTACGAGCAGTACTTC	-	-	TRBV7-9	TRBJ2-7
CASSLEGAPGELFF	TGCGCCAGCAGCTTGGAGGGGGCTCCCGGGGAGCTGTTTTTT	many	TRBD1	TRBV5-1	TRBJ2-2
CATPTWSTGELFF	TGTGCCACCCCGACATGGAGCACCGGGGAGCTGTTTTTT	once	-	TRBV24-1	TRBJ2-2
CSARDPAAFPQYEQYF	TGCAGTGCTAGAGATCCGGCCGCTTTTCCCCAGTACGAGCAGTACTTC	-	-	TRBV20-1	TRBJ2-7
CSARDPKGGNQPQHF	TGCAGTGCTAGAGATCCTAAGGGTGGCAATCAGCCCCAGCATTTT	many	-	TRBV20-1	TRBJ1-5
CASSETGLRNEQFF	TGTGCCAGCAGCGAGACAGGACTTAGGAATGAGCAGTTCTTC	many	-	TRBV9	TRBJ2-1
CASSRDRGPDTQYF	TGTGCCAGCAGTCGGGACAGGGGGCCAGATACGCAGTATTTT	many	TRBD1	TRBV2	TRBJ2-3
CASSLSRGTDTQYF	TGTGCCAGCAGCTTATCGAGGGGCACAGATACGCAGTATTTT	many	-	TRBV7-9	TRBJ2-3
CASSLSGAVTGELFF	TGCGCCAGCAGCTTATCAGGGGCGGTCACCGGGGAGCTGTTTTTT	many	-	TRBV5-1	TRBJ2-2
CASRGTSRSDTQYF	TGTGCCAGCAGAGGGACTTCACGTAGTGATACGCAGTATTTT	many	-	TRBV28	TRBJ2-3
CSVGGGLAGSTDTQYF	TGCAGTGTAGGAGGCGGGCTAGCGGGGAGCACAGATACGCAGTATTTT	many	TRBD2	TRBV20-1	TRBJ2-3
CSARNLRSAYEQYF	TGCAGTGCTAGAAATCTCCGGTCAGCCTACGAGCAGTACTTC	-	-	TRBV20-1	TRBJ2-7
CAISTLAGVRAYEQYF	TGTGCCATCAGTACCTTAGCGGGCGTACGGGCCTACGAGCAGTACTTC	many	TRBD2	TRBV10-3	TRBJ2-7
CSVQLREQYF	TGCAGCGTCCAGTTACGGGAGCAGTACTTC	many	-	TRBV29-1	TRBJ2-7
CASSQEPRTYGYTF	TGCGCCAGCAGCCAAGAACCCAGGACCTATGGCTACACCTTC	many	-	TRBV4-1	TRBJ1-2
CASSPAGPNTGELFF	TGTGCCAGCAGCCCCGCGGGACCTAACACCGGGGAGCTGTTTTTT	-	-	TRBV6-2/TRBV6-3	TRBJ2-2
CASSQGGGDSYTDTQYF	TGTGCCAGCAGCCAAGGGGGCGGGGACTCCTACACAGATACGCAGTATTTT	many	-	TRBV4-2	TRBJ2-3
CASSLAWGTDTQYF	TGTGCCAGCAGCTTAGCGTGGGGCACAGATACGCAGTATTTT	few	-	TRBV7-9	TRBJ2-3
CASTRVPLGEQYF	TGTGCCAGCACCAGGGTGCCCCTGGGCGAGCAGTACTTC	-	-	TRBV11-2	TRBJ2-7
CATSRVGLEGGETQYF	TGTGCTACCAGCAGAGTAGGTCTCGAGGGAGGGGAGACCCAGTACTTC	-	TRBD2	TRBV15	TRBJ2-5
CASSSVPSTDTQYF	TGCGCCAGCAGCTCCGTCCCCTCCACAGATACGCAGTATTTT	many	-	TRBV5-1	TRBJ2-3